The 28 T cell receptor beta chains listed next were all sequenced from one sample in a study of blood T cells in healthy people across ages. A J-beta primer mix and a sample-barcoded 5' primer were used in a second PCR of roughly 6 to 12 cycles. From the 5' RACE reads, TCRdb called clonotypes with MiXCR, one entry per CDR3 protein. The data contain over 1,200,000 distinct CDR3 sequences, 55% to 75% of them seen just once; the ten biggest clones take up over 5%. Sequenced: blood. All receptors derive from a man aged 18 to 29 in good health.

This chain joins TRBV3-1 and TRBJ1-1; D gene ambiguous. This CDR3 is built from 13 residues. Per the germline V gene, CDR1 is LGHDT and CDR2 is YNNKEL (reference sequence). The V end was cut by 6 bases, the J end by 11 bases, with 19 bases between. The DNA of the CDR3 is TGTGCCAGCAGTTCAGCTGGTCTAGGAAGCGCTTTCTTT. The encoded protein is CASSSAGLGSAFF.

This clonotype was seen more than once but under ten times. This chain joins TRBV12-3 or TRBV12-4 and TRBJ2-7; no clear D gene. V lost 4 bases, J lost 10 bases, and 11 bases lay in between. The CDR3 has 11 residues. The CDR3 coding sequence is TGTGCCAGCAGTTGGTCGGGTTCCCAGTACTTC. It specifies CASSWSGSQYF.

This clonotype was seen a few times. This chain uses TRBV29-1 with TRBJ1-2, with 8 bases matching TRBD1. After removal of 7 bases from V and 7 bases from J, the junction contained 8 bases not matched to a gene. Germline lookup yields CDR1 SQVTM and CDR2 ANQGSEA. This CDR3 region has 12 residues. CDR3 DNA sequence: TGCAGCGCTGGACAGGGTGAAAGTGGCTACACCTTC. Amino acid sequence: CSAGQGESGYTF.

The chain combines TRBV5-1 with TRBJ2-7; possibly TRBD1 or TRBD2 for D (6 bases each). The assigned J gene may be wrong: the sequence end matches TRBJ2-4 better. The CDR3 has 14 amino acids. The germline V gene has CDR1 SGHRS and CDR2 YFSETQ. This CDR3 reads CASSPDRSGDIQYF. CDR3 in DNA: TGCGCCAGCAGCCCTGACAGGTCGGGGGACATTCAGTACTTC.

The chain carries TRBV4-1 and TRBJ1-4, with 8 positions matching TRBD1. The CDR3 is 15 amino acids. Per the germline V gene, CDR1 is MGHRA and CDR2 is YSYEKL. V lost 3 bases and J lost 8; bases outside the gene matches: 8. The DNA for the CDR3 is TGCGCCAGCAGCCAGTGGACAGGGCGAGGAGAAAAACTGTTTTTT. It codes for CASSQWTGRGEKLFF.

The rearrangement uses TRBV4-1 and TRBJ2-1; 10 nucleotides agree with TRBD2. V lost 0 bases and J lost 9; bases outside the gene matches: 8. Germline V gene data show CDR1 as MGHRA and CDR2 as YSYEKL. The CDR3 consists of 16 residues. The CDR3 here is CASSQEAPSGGGEQFF. As DNA, the CDR3 is TGCGCCAGCAGCCAAGAGGCCCCTAGCGGGGGTGGTGAGCAGTTCTTC.

This clonotype occurred a few times. This chain connects TRBV29-1 to TRBJ1-1; 8 bases are a match to TRBD1. The V gene's germline CDR1 is SQVTM and CDR2 ANQGSEA. CDR3 length: 13 residues. V trimming: 5 bases; J trimming: 0 bases; junction bases outside the gene matches: 2. The CDR3 DNA reads TGCAGCGTTACAGGGGGATTGAACACTGAAGCTTTCTTT. Translated, it gives CSVTGGLNTEAFF.

The chain combines TRBV4-2 with TRBJ2-1; 9 bases match TRBD2. This CDR3 has 15 residues. Looked up from germline, CDR1 is LGHNA and CDR2 is YNFKEQ. Unmatched junction bases numbered 9, after V lost 4 bases and J lost 8 bases. The CDR3 region has the DNA TGTGCCAGCAGCCTCAGCGGGGGGACCCCAGATGAGCAGTTCTTC. Its translation: CASSLSGGTPDEQFF.

This clonotype was observed a single time. V usage is TRBV12-3 or TRBV12-4 and J usage is TRBJ1-1, with a weak D call TRBD1 (5 bases). V shed 4 bases and J shed 4 bases, with 16 bases lying between them. The CDR3 length is 15 residues. DNA of the CDR3: TGTGCCAGCAGTTATGGAGGGGTTGTGGGCACTGAAGCTTTCTTT. Translated: CASSYGGVVGTEAFF.

Here the CDR3 DNA reads TGTGCCAGCAGTTTATTGTCAGGGGGCGATCGGTATGGCTACACCTTC. Protein product: CASSLLSGGDRYGYTF. This chain links TRBV28 with TRBJ1-2, with 8 bases matching TRBD1. J lost 5 bases, V lost 1 base, and 9 bases had no gene match. The length of the CDR3 is 16 residues. CDR1 is MDHEN, CDR2 SYDVKM, per germline.

In DNA, the CDR3 is TGTGCCAGCAGCTTAGCGGACAGCCAGGATACAGATACGCAGTATTTT. Translated: CASSLADSQDTDTQYF. This chain links TRBV7-8 with TRBJ2-3, with D possibly TRBD1 on 6 matching bases. Germline V CDR1 and CDR2: SGHVS, FQNEAQ. V was cut by 0 bases and J by 3 bases, with 13 bases left in between. CDR3 length: 16 amino acids. The full variable domain, its missing parts supplied by reference TRBV7-8 and TRBJ2-3, is GAGVSQSPRYKVAKRGQDVALRCDPISGHVSLFWYQQALGQGPEFLTYFQNEAQLDKSGLPSDRFFAERPEGSVSTLKIQRTQQEDSAVYLCASSLADSQDTDTQYFGPGTRLTVL.

The chain has TRBV12-3 or TRBV12-4 and TRBJ2-1, with D maybe TRBD1 (5 bases). The V gene lost 6 bases and the J gene lost 8 bases, with 11 bases spanning the gap. This CDR3 spans 12 amino acids. The CDR3: CASSNRRHEQFF. In DNA, the CDR3 is TGTGCCAGCAGCAACAGGCGGCATGAGCAGTTCTTC.

The chain links TRBV20-1 to TRBJ2-5; D remains unclear. CDR3 length equals 13 residues. Germline V gene sequence: CDR1 DFQATT, CDR2 SNEGSKA (reference sequence). Trimming shortened V by 2 bases and J by 2 bases, and 9 bases separated the two germline ends. The CDR3 bases are TGCAGTGCTAGATTAGGGTTACAAGAGACCCAGTACTTC. It encodes CSARLGLQETQYF.

The chain uses TRBV10-3 and TRBJ2-5, with 7 bases that match TRBD1. The CDR3 has 16 amino acids. Losses at the gene ends were 4 bases for V and 2 bases for J; bases not matched to a gene: 10. Germline assignment: CDR1 ENHRY and CDR2 SYGVKD. This CDR3 is CAISGTGTDIQETQYF. The CDR3 DNA follows: TGTGCCATCAGTGGAACCGGGACAGATATACAAGAGACCCAGTACTTC.

This clonotype was observed a few times. Since a much larger clone is just one base distant, this may be a read error. This chain uses TRBV7-9 with TRBJ2-3; D is uncertain. V lost 4 bases to trimming and J lost 5 bases, with 4 bases between them. This CDR3 is 11 amino acids long. Germline V CDR1 and CDR2: SEHNR, FQNEAQ (reference sequence). The CDR3 protein is CASSSEDTQYF. The CDR3 region has the DNA TGTGCCAGCAGCTCAGAAGATACGCAGTATTTT.

The chain combines TRBV6-6 with TRBJ1-6; 7 nucleotides align to TRBD1. CDR3 length: 14 amino acids. Trimming removed 7 bases from V and 7 bases from J; junction bases left unmatched: 7. CDR1 and CDR2 from the germline V gene are MNHNY and SVGAGI (reference sequence). The CDR3 sequence is CASTAGTVNSPLHF. The DNA for the CDR3 is TGTGCCAGCACCGCCGGGACAGTAAATTCACCCCTCCACTTT.

This clonotype showed up just a few times. J is TRBJ1-1 and V is TRBV29-1; D remains ambiguous. CDR3 length equals 11 residues. Germline V gives CDR1 SQVTM, CDR2 ANQGSEA. The V and J ends lost 7 bases and 2 bases respectively, with 8 bases between them. CDR3 protein: CSGTENTEAFF. The CDR3 DNA follows: TGCAGCGGGACGGAAAACACTGAAGCTTTCTTT.

This chain uses TRBV5-1 with TRBJ1-4; unclear D gene. V was cut by 7 bases and J by 6 bases, with 16 bases left in between. Germline assignment: CDR1 SGHRS and CDR2 YFSETQ. CDR3 size: 14 residues. As DNA, the CDR3 is TGCGCCAGCTCCCGGGAGGGTCTTGATGAAAAACTGTTTTTT. Amino acids: CASSREGLDEKLFF.

This clonotype was seen a few times. CDR3 in DNA: TGTGCCAGCAGCCGCAATGGGGATACGCAGTATTTT. Translated, it gives CASSRNGDTQYF. The chain employs TRBV12-3 or TRBV12-4 and TRBJ2-3; D is unclear. The V gene lost 6 bases and the J gene lost 6 bases, with 10 bases spanning the gap. The CDR3 extends over 12 amino acids.

This chain links TRBV4-1 with TRBJ2-1; the D is unclear. Trimming left V 2 bases short and J 10 bases short, with 9 bases between. This CDR3 has 12 residues. The V gene's germline CDR1 is MGHRA and CDR2 YSYEKL. In nucleotides, the CDR3 is TGCGCCAGCAGCCAAAGCACAAGCGAGCAGTTCTTC. Amino acid sequence: CASSQSTSEQFF.

V gene TRBV29-1 combines with J gene TRBJ2-3; TRBD2 matches at 12 bases. CDR1 SQVTM and CDR2 ANQGSEA come from the germline V gene. V shed 3 bases, J shed 3 bases, and the junction held 7 bases outside the gene matches. This CDR3 contains 16 residues. The CDR3 loop reads CSVETSSGGVTDTQYF. The CDR3 DNA sequence: TGCAGCGTTGAGACCTCTAGCGGGGGGGTGACAGATACGCAGTATTTT.

The chain recombines TRBV4-1 with TRBJ2-7; D may be TRBD2 (6 bases). CDR1 MGHRA and CDR2 YSYEKL come from the germline V gene. This CDR3 is built from 18 residues. Trimming shortened V by 1 base and J by 2 bases, and 21 bases separated the two germline ends. CDR3: CASSQAPSNWRGPYEQYF. Here the CDR3 DNA reads TGCGCCAGCAGCCAAGCTCCATCAAACTGGCGGGGTCCCTACGAGCAGTACTTC.

This chain links TRBV6-6 with TRBJ1-2; the match to TRBD1 covers 9 bases. The CDR3 extends over 14 amino acids. CDR1 is MNHNY and CDR2 is SVGAGI in the germline V gene (reference sequence). J lost 2 bases, V lost 6 bases, and 4 bases had no gene match. The CDR3 DNA is TGTGCCAGCAGAAAAGGGACAGGGAACTATGGCTACACCTTC. Its protein is CASRKGTGNYGYTF.

This clonotype has only a few counts. This chain uses TRBV29-1 with TRBJ2-1, with a weak D call TRBD2 (5 bases). V was clipped by 3 bases and J by 7 bases, with 19 bases between them. CDR1 is SQVTM, CDR2 ANQGSEA, per germline. The CDR3 has 15 residues. CDR3 sequence reads: CSVDSELHNENEQFF. CDR3 coding DNA: TGCAGCGTTGATAGCGAACTTCACAATGAAAATGAGCAGTTCTTC.

This clonotype was seen repeatedly, ten times or more. The rearrangement joins TRBV9 to TRBJ2-3; D remains unclear. The germline V gene has CDR1 SGDLS and CDR2 YYNGEE. The CDR3 has 12 amino acids. Trimming cost V 0 bases and J 4 bases, with 3 bases left between them. The CDR3 here is CASSVVSDTQYF. DNA of the CDR3: TGTGCCAGCAGCGTAGTCTCAGATACGCAGTATTTT.

The count of this clonotype is one. The chain carries TRBV12-3 or TRBV12-4 and TRBJ1-1; 10 bases align to TRBD1. The junction had 6 bases not matched to a gene; V was cut back by 4 bases and J by 1 base. This CDR3 comprises 16 residues. CDR3 sequence (DNA): TGTGCCAGCAGTTCTCCTTGGACAGGGGGGAACACTGAAGCTTTCTTT. This translates into CASSSPWTGGNTEAFF.

J is TRBJ2-1 and V is TRBV5-1, with D possibly being TRBD2 (7 bases). Germline V gene lookup returns CDR1 SGHRS and CDR2 YFSETQ. The V end lost 1 base, the J end lost 6 bases, and 14 bases lay between the germline ends. CDR3 length: 15 residues. CDR3 coding DNA: TGCGCCAGCAGCTTGAACGGGGGGCCTAGCAATGAGCAGTTCTTC. Residues: CASSLNGGPSNEQFF.

Here the CDR3 DNA reads TGCAGTGCGCCTGACGCGGTGAACACTGAAGCTTTCTTT. This gives the protein CSAPDAVNTEAFF. This chain links TRBV20-1 with TRBJ1-1, with D unresolved. Germline V lookup: CDR1 DFQATT, CDR2 SNEGSKA (reference sequence). V was clipped by 6 bases and J by 0 bases, with 11 bases between them. This CDR3 is 13 amino acids long.